This T cell receptor beta chain was obtained from a study of CD8+CD57+ T cells in acquired aplastic anemia. Study overall: Sorted CD4+ and CD8+ cells yielded DNA averaging approximately 3.4 ug. Study conclusions and caveats: With respect to CD8+ Simpson's diversity, patients and controls did not differ significantly. Over 25 CD8+ CDR3 sequences occurred in both the patients and the controls.

TCR beta VDJ and CDR3 profiles were obtained from a genomic DNA template. TCRdb used MiXCR to reprocess the reads, holding one entry per CDR3 protein. The sample yields about 190,000 distinct CDR3 sequences, under 70% seen once. As to this clonotype: Antigen: not known.

V lost 5 bases, J lost 2 bases, and 9 bases lay in between. Germline V gene lookup returns CDR1 SGHTA and CDR2 FQGNSA. The CDR3 extends over 14 amino acids. The sequenced sample consisted of sorted CD4+, CD8+, or CD8+CD57+ T cells (not recorded which) from PBMCs. This receptor was identified in a human donor with severe aplastic anemia or a healthy control (not recorded which). The chain combines TRBV7-2 with TRBJ1-4; D is unresolved. The CDR3 DNA reads as TGTGCCAGCAGCAGGACTCGGACTAATGAAAAACTGTTTTTT. Its protein is CASSRTRTNEKLFF.